The entry below describes one T cell receptor (beta chain). Assay used: immunoSEQ multiplex PCR; TCRdb lists only in-frame clones, some missing. The data show roughly 76,000 clones, about 93% seen once. The record originates from a study of OX40 agonist ivuxolimab in advanced cancers. About the study: Intravenous ivuxolimab at 0.01 to 10 mg/kg was given to patients every 2 weeks.

This CDR3 has 14 residues. Germline CDR1 is SGHRS and CDR2 is YFSETQ. V dropped 5 bases and J dropped 0 bases, with 10 bases sitting between them. The receptor was derived from an adult with an advanced solid tumor such as melanoma, head and neck, liver or kidney cancer. The chain combines TRBV5-1 with TRBJ2-3; D unclear. The sample consisted of CD4+ or CD8+ T cells sorted from blood, taken in a trial of the OX40 agonist ivuxolimab. CDR3 in amino acids: CASRGDTSTDTQYF. The DNA for the CDR3 is TGCGCCAGCAGGGGCGATACTAGCACAGATACGCAGTATTTT.